This TCR beta chain was obtained from a study of CD8+CD57+ T cells in acquired aplastic anemia. Study-wide context: DNA per sorted CD4+ or CD8+ sample ranged about 0.2 to 27.4 ug, averaging approximately 3.1 ug. The study, taken as a whole, reports: The number of CD8+ CDR3 sequences shared by patients and controls was around 30.

Germline V gene data show CDR1 as ENHRY and CDR2 as SYGVKD. This CDR3 has 13 residues. V was trimmed by 3 bases and J by 9 bases, leaving 9 bases between them. Of note for this clonotype: Its antigen is not known.

Flow cytometry had shown expanded CD8+CD57+ cells in the patients chosen for sequencing. When blood sampling took place, the patients had received no therapy. The use of genomic DNA as template underpinned the TCR beta VDJ and CDR3 profiling. MiXCR, run by TCRdb on the reads, gives a single entry per CDR3 protein. Of about 160,000 distinct CDR3 sequences listed, around half were seen once; the top ten hold about 2.8%. This TCR came from a human donor with aplastic anemia. Material: sorted CD4+, CD8+, or CD8+CD57+ T cells (not recorded which) from PBMCs. The rearrangement joins TRBV10-3 to TRBJ1-6; no reliable D call. In nucleotides, the CDR3 is TGTGCCATCAGTGACGCGCGGAGTTCACCCCTCCACTTT. It encodes CAISDARSSPLHF.